This TCR beta chain was obtained from a study of T cells after yellow fever vaccination. Looking at the study overall: Fractions low in cell number were prepared with SMART-Seq v4 Ultra Low Input.

As regards this clonotype: The antigen is unknown.

Germline assignment: CDR1 WNHNN and CDR2 SYGVQD (reference sequence). There are 15 residues in the CDR3. V lost 0 bases and J lost 4; bases outside the gene matches: 1. Study observations and caveats: The secondary T-cell response peaked on day 5, not day 15, but was weaker. In post-booster samples, most primary-vaccination clones reappeared (roughly 96% CD4, 88% CD8).

TCRdb recomputed calls from the 5' RACE reads with MiXCR, one row per CDR3 protein. The sample includes roughly 520,000 distinct CDR3 sequences, just over 20% of them seen just once. This sample comprised PBMCs, obtained 21 days after the first yellow fever vaccination. The TCR originated in a man aged 18-30 years who received the YFV17D yellow fever vaccine. This chain connects TRBV10-1 to TRBJ2-2; 8 bases match TRBD1. As DNA, the CDR3 is TGCGCCAGCAGTGAGTCGGGACAGGTCACCGGGGAGCTGTTTTTT. This gives the protein CASSESGQVTGELFF.